Following are 19 T cell receptor beta chains from one sample sequenced in a study of T cells after yellow fever vaccination. MiXCR, run by TCRdb on the 5' RACE reads, gives a single entry per CDR3 protein. The sample yields some 300,000 distinct CDR3 sequences, under 9% seen once. Sample: CD4+ T cells sorted from PBMCs, taken 5 days after the yellow fever booster vaccination. These receptor sequences come from a man younger than 35 who received the YFV17D yellow fever vaccine.

The rearrangement uses TRBV5-4 and TRBJ2-7; D remains unclear. Germline CDR1 is SGHNT and CDR2 is YYREEE (reference sequence). The CDR3 contains 14 residues. The V end was cut by 1 base, the J end by 7 bases, with 15 bases between. This CDR3 is CASSLFQISEEQYF. The DNA for the CDR3 is TGTGCCAGCAGCTTGTTCCAGATCTCAGAGGAGCAGTACTTC.

The chain employs TRBV20-1 and TRBJ1-6, with a tentative D call TRBD1 (6 bases). CDR1 is DFQATT and CDR2 is SNEGSKA in the germline V gene (reference sequence). CDR3 length: 14 residues. The germline V and J ends were trimmed by 5 bases and 7 bases, with 15 bases remaining between them. The CDR3 protein is CSAGGGRGNSPLHF. Here the CDR3 DNA reads TGCAGTGCTGGGGGCGGGAGAGGGAATTCACCCCTCCACTTT.

The V gene is TRBV11-2, the J gene TRBJ2-1, with 7 nucleotides matching TRBD2. Germline values: CDR1 SGHAT, CDR2 FQNNGV. The V gene end was trimmed by 2 bases and the J gene end by 9 bases; junction bases not matched to a gene: 7. The CDR3 sequence is 14 residues long. The CDR3 DNA reads as TGTGCCAGCAGCTTAATTGGGGGGGTTAGTGAGCAGTTCTTC. Translation: CASSLIGGVSEQFF. Looking up the rest from reference TRBV11-2 and TRBJ2-1 gives the full variable domain: EAGVAQSPRYKIIEKRQSVAFWCNPISGHATLYWYQQILGQGPKLLIQFQNNGVVDDSQLPKDRFSAERLKGVDSTLKIQPAKLEDSAVYLCASSLIGGVSEQFFGPGTRLTVL.

This clonotype was picked up a small number of times. J is TRBJ1-2 and V is TRBV28, with 8 bases that match TRBD1. Germline CDR1 MDHEN, CDR2 SYDVKM. The CDR3 loop spans 15 amino acids. V dropped 5 bases and J dropped 4; count of bases not matched to a gene: 9. The CDR3 spells CASSLHQGQVYGYTF. The CDR3 DNA reads as TGTGCCAGCAGTCTTCATCAGGGACAGGTCTATGGCTACACCTTC.

The chain combines TRBV19 with TRBJ2-2; maybe TRBD2 (6 bases). Trimming removed 6 bases from V and 12 bases from J, with 8 bases in between. The germline V gene encodes CDR1 LNHDA and CDR2 SQIVND (reference sequence). The CDR3 sequence is 10 residues long. CDR3: CASRRGKLFF. The CDR3 DNA sequence: TGTGCCAGTAGACGGGGGAAGCTGTTTTTT.

This clonotype has just a few counts. The J gene is TRBJ2-2, the V gene TRBV7-2; tentatively, D is TRBD2 (6 bases). Germline assignment: CDR1 SGHTA and CDR2 FQGNSA. The CDR3 contains 14 residues. V dropped 3 bases and J dropped 7 bases, with 12 bases sitting between them. CDR3: CASSLGLRGGELFF. CDR3 bases: TGTGCCAGCAGCTTGGGACTTCGTGGCGGGGAGCTGTTTTTT.

The chain combines TRBV28 with TRBJ2-5; 9 bases line up with TRBD1. J gave up 7 bases and V 10 bases, and 7 bases lay outside the gene matches. There are 12 residues in the CDR3. CDR1 is MDHEN, CDR2 SYDVKM, per germline. CDR3 in amino acids: CATNRGRVTQYF. In DNA form, the CDR3 reads TGTGCCACTAACAGGGGGCGCGTGACCCAGTACTTC.

This clonotype was counted a few times. The chain carries TRBV25-1 and TRBJ2-5; D unresolved. The CDR3 runs to 16 residues. Germline V gene sequence: CDR1 MGHDK, CDR2 SYGVNS. V lost 3 bases and J lost 5, with 19 bases in between. The CDR3 is CASSDPPGSPQETQYF. As DNA, the CDR3 is TGTGCCAGCAGTGACCCCCCCGGATCGCCCCAGGAGACCCAGTACTTC.

In its sample, this clonotype was seen a few times. J is TRBJ2-2 and V is TRBV7-2, with TRBD2 as a possible D gene (5 bases). CDR1 SGHTA and CDR2 FQGNSA come from the germline V gene. Trimming shortened V by 4 bases and J by 9 bases, and 12 bases separated the two germline ends. The CDR3 spans 13 residues. The CDR3 DNA follows: TGTGCCAGCAGCTCCAGGCTAGCCCGGGAGCTGTTTTTT. Its protein is CASSSRLARELFF.

CDR3 in amino acids: CATSDSRGFQETQYF. CDR3 nucleotide sequence: TGTGCCACCAGTGATTCGCGGGGTTTCCAAGAGACCCAGTACTTC. This chain joins TRBV24-1 and TRBJ2-5, with D possibly being TRBD2 (6 bases). Germline assignment: CDR1 KGHDR and CDR2 SFDVKD. The V end lost 2 bases, the J end lost 1 base, and 10 bases lay between the germline ends. The CDR3 extends over 15 amino acids.

This clonotype was observed a handful of times. The rearrangement joins TRBV11-2 to TRBJ1-6; 7 nucleotides align to TRBD1. V lost 4 bases, J lost 10 bases, and 10 bases stayed unmatched. This CDR3 has 15 residues. CDR1 is SGHAT, CDR2 FQNNGV, per germline. The CDR3 DNA follows: TGTGCCAGCAGCTGGCGACAGGGAGAGTACTCACCCCTCCACTTT. This translates into CASSWRQGEYSPLHF.

V and J are TRBV19 and TRBJ2-3; 9 bases line up with TRBD1. The CDR3 is 16 amino acids. Germline V lookup: CDR1 LNHDA, CDR2 SQIVND (reference sequence). The junction had 6 bases not matched to a gene; V was cut back by 4 bases and J by 1 base. The CDR3 nucleotides are TGTGCCAGTAGTAGATTACAGGGGGCTGGCACAGATACGCAGTATTTT. This gives the protein CASSRLQGAGTDTQYF.

The chain employs TRBV20-1 and TRBJ1-2, with no clear D. The germline gives CDR1 DFQATT, CDR2 SNEGSKA (reference sequence). Trimming took 6 bases from V and 8 from J, leaving 16 bases between them. The CDR3 has 12 residues. The CDR3 here is CSAPAGVWGYTF. As DNA, the CDR3 is TGCAGTGCCCCGGCCGGGGTCTGGGGCTACACCTTC.

This clonotype was detected a few times. This chain connects TRBV5-1 to TRBJ2-3, with D hard to call. CDR3 length: 16 amino acids. Germline V gene sequence: CDR1 SGHRS, CDR2 YFSETQ. Trimming took 0 bases from V and 1 from J, leaving 12 bases between them. This CDR3 reads CASSLGPAAGTDTQYF. CDR3 coding DNA: TGCGCCAGCAGCTTGGGGCCCGCGGCAGGCACAGATACGCAGTATTTT.

Only a few counts were recorded for this clonotype. J is TRBJ1-1 and V is TRBV10-3; a weak D match, TRBD1 (5 bases). Germline CDR1 ENHRY, CDR2 SYGVKD. V was pared by 8 bases and J by 6 bases, with 19 bases between. This CDR3 region has 14 residues. This CDR3 reads CAIRPGRTGAEAFF. The CDR3 DNA follows: TGTGCCATCCGACCGGGGCGGACGGGGGCTGAAGCTTTCTTT.

This rearrangement joins TRBV2 to TRBJ1-1; D uncertain. The V and J ends lost 7 bases and 7 bases respectively, with 10 bases between them. Germline V gene sequence: CDR1 SNHLY, CDR2 FYNNEI. The CDR3 spans 11 residues. The CDR3 coding sequence is TGTGCCAGCACGCCTTGGGGTGAAGCTTTCTTT. It is translated as CASTPWGEAFF.

The chain is built from TRBV20-1 and TRBJ1-1; TRBD1 is a possible D gene (5 bases). The CDR3 covers 14 residues. The germline CDR1 and CDR2 sequences are DFQATT and SNEGSKA (reference sequence). Deletions cut 2 bases from V and 3 bases from J, with 13 bases between. CDR3 amino acids: CSARSGGSDTEAFF. CDR3 nucleotide sequence: TGCAGTGCTAGATCGGGGGGGAGCGACACTGAAGCTTTCTTT.

This clonotype was picked up a small number of times. V gene TRBV12-3 or TRBV12-4 combines with J gene TRBJ2-1, with D hard to call. The CDR3 spans 11 residues. The V end was cut by 6 bases, the J end by 5 bases, with 5 bases between. The CDR3 loop is CASSSNNEQFF. The CDR3 DNA reads TGTGCCAGCAGCTCTAACAATGAGCAGTTCTTC.

As to this clonotype: A read error may be the cause here, since a much bigger clone is one base away. V and J are TRBV7-9 and TRBJ2-4, with D maybe TRBD1 (6 bases). The CDR3 extends over 15 amino acids. Germline V gene data show CDR1 as SEHNR and CDR2 as FQNEAQ (reference sequence). CDR3: CACSPQGLAKNIQYF. CDR3 in DNA: TGTGCCTGCAGCCCACAGGGTTTGGCCAAAAACATTCAGTACTTC.